This T cell receptor beta chain is from a study of T cell responses to AZD1222 COVID-19 vaccine. V was clipped by 0 bases and J by 14 bases, with 17 bases between them. The CDR3 is 15 amino acids. The germline gives CDR1 MNHEY, CDR2 SMNVEV (reference sequence). In its sample, this clone was seen a few times. Profiled with immunoSEQ multiplex PCR; TCRdb holds only in-frame clones, not every one. The top ten hold around a sixth of the sample, which has roughly 120,000 clones, roughly 88% seen once. Sequences were derived from peripheral blood, sampled on day 0 of AZD1222 vaccination. The source is an adult in good health. V and J are TRBV27 and TRBJ1-6, with D maybe TRBD1 (6 bases). CDR3 sequence reads: CASSLSSLTGLTLHF. The CDR3 DNA reads TGTGCCAGCAGTTTATCGAGCCTGACAGGTTTGACCCTCCACTTT.